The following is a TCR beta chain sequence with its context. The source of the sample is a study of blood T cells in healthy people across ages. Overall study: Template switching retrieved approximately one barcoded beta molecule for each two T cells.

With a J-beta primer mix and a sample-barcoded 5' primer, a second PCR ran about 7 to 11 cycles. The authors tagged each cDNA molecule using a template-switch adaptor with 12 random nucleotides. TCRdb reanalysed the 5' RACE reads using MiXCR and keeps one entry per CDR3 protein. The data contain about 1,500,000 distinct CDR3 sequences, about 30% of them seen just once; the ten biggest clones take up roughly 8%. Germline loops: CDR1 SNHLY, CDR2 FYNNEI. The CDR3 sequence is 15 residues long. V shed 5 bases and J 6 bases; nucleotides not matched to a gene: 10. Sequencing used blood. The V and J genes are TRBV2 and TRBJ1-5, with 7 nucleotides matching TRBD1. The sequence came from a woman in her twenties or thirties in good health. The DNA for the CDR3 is TGTGCCAGCAGTTTATCGGACAGGTCGGGTCAGCCCCAGCATTTT. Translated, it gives CASSLSDRSGQPQHF.